This TCR beta chain was captured by sequencing in a study of T cell changes during pregnancy in multiple sclerosis. Generated by immunoSEQ multiplex PCR, the TCRdb table keeps only in-frame clones and is missing some. The data show over 70,000 clones, more than 85% seen once. The germline gives CDR1 MDHEN, CDR2 SYDVKM. V was pared by 2 bases and J by 2 bases, with 7 bases between. The CDR3 extends over 15 amino acids. This sequence joins TRBV28 and TRBJ2-6, with a possible D match to TRBD1 (5 bases). The clonotype comes from a female donor in good health, enrolled as a control in a pregnancy study. Source: peripheral blood, taken in the first trimester of pregnancy. The CDR3 sequence: CASSLQGAGANVLTF. The CDR3 bases are TGTGCCAGCAGTTTACAGGGCGCTGGGGCCAACGTCCTGACTTTC.